Below are 21 T cell receptor beta chains sequenced from a single sample in a study of blood T cells in healthy people across ages. Then a second PCR, running about 6 to 11 cycles, was carried out with a sample-barcoded 5' primer and a J-beta primer mix. Each CDR3 protein gets one entry after TCRdb re-called the 5' RACE reads with MiXCR. Among 800,000 or so distinct CDR3 sequences listed, approximately 25% were seen once. These data are also associated with another study on T cells of mothers and their children.

Sequenced input: blood. The receptors were sampled from a boy younger than 18 in good health.

This clonotype was observed a few times. Relative to the germline gene, one junction end is altered; a read error may explain this. CDR3 in amino acids: CGARSGGGGYNEQFF. CDR3 coding DNA: TGCGGTGCTAGATCTGGAGGAGGGGGATACAATGAGCAGTTCTTC. The chain employs TRBV20-1 and TRBJ2-1, with D perhaps given as TRBD1 or TRBD2 (6 bases each). The germline CDR1 and CDR2 sequences are DFQATT and SNEGSKA (reference sequence). The CDR3 sequence is 15 residues long.

The rearrangement uses TRBV29-1 and TRBJ2-3; the match to TRBD2 covers 12 bases. CDR1 and CDR2 (germline): SQVTM, ANQGSEA. The trim removed 4 bases at V and 6 bases at J, leaving 2 bases unmatched. CDR3 length: 13 amino acids. The CDR3 bases are TGCAGCGTTGGACTAGCGGGAGTCGATACGCAGTATTTT. This codes for CSVGLAGVDTQYF.

V gene TRBV12-3 or TRBV12-4 combines with J gene TRBJ2-7; 7 bases map to TRBD1. There are 15 residues in the CDR3. V gave up 3 bases and J gave up 3 bases; unmatched junction bases: 8. The chain's CDR3 is CASSLRGPPLYEQYF. CDR3 coding DNA: TGTGCCAGCAGTTTGAGGGGGCCACCACTCTACGAGCAGTACTTC.

This clonotype has only a few counts. This chain connects TRBV15 to TRBJ2-1; 7 nucleotides agree with TRBD2. Germline V CDR1 and CDR2: LNHNV, YYDKDF (reference sequence). The CDR3 covers 16 residues. V dropped 0 bases and J dropped 5; count of bases not matched to a gene: 7. The CDR3 DNA is TGTGCCACCAGCAGAGACCGGCCAGGGAGGGACAATGAGCAGTTCTTC. Its translation is CATSRDRPGRDNEQFF.

The V call is TRBV27, the J call TRBJ2-7; TRBD1 agrees at 9 bases. Germline V CDR1 and CDR2: MNHEY, SMNVEV (reference sequence). The V segment lost 8 bases and the J segment 0 bases; nucleotides outside the gene matches: 5. The CDR3 sequence is 14 residues long. CDR3 residues: CASLRDRDSYEQYF. The DNA of the CDR3 is TGTGCCAGCCTCCGGGACAGGGACTCCTACGAGCAGTACTTC.

The V and J genes are TRBV7-2 and TRBJ2-7, with D perhaps TRBD1 (5 bases). There are 15 residues in the CDR3. CDR1 is SGHTA, CDR2 FQGNSA, per germline. Trimming pared 5 bases from V and 1 base from J, leaving 15 bases between. The CDR3 loop is CASSHSGISSYEQYF. In nucleotides, the CDR3 is TGTGCCAGCAGCCACTCAGGGATTTCGTCCTACGAGCAGTACTTC. Drawing the rest from reference TRBV7-2 and TRBJ2-7, the complete variable domain is GAGVSQSPSNKVTEKGKDVELRCDPISGHTALYWYRQSLGQGLEFLIYFQGNSAPDKSGLPSDRFSAERTGGSVSTLTIQRTQQEDSAVYLCASSHSGISSYEQYFGPGTRLTVT.

On this clonotype: At one of its ends the junction is not consistent with the germline gene, which may arise from a read error. V and J are TRBV5-6 and TRBJ1-6; D unresolved. The CDR3 length is 15 residues. Germline values: CDR1 SGHDT, CDR2 YYEEEE. The CDR3 loop is CASTLGGSYNSPLHF. The CDR3 DNA sequence: TGTGCCAGCACCTTGGGAGGCTCCTATAATTCACCCCTCCACTTT.

Only a few counts were recorded for this clonotype. This chain uses TRBV29-1 with TRBJ1-2; D remains ambiguous. Germline V gene sequence: CDR1 SQVTM, CDR2 ANQGSEA. V dropped 2 bases and J dropped 6 bases, with 10 bases sitting between them. This CDR3 contains 12 residues. CDR3 residues: CSVERPDDGYTF. The CDR3 DNA reads TGCAGCGTTGAAAGGCCCGACGATGGCTACACCTTC.

This clonotype was picked up a small number of times. The chain has TRBV6-2 or TRBV6-3 and TRBJ2-5; D is uncertain. The CDR3 consists of 11 residues. Trimming removed 3 bases at V and 5 bases at J, with 4 bases between. Per germline, CDR1 MNHEY and CDR2 SVGEGT. The CDR3 nucleotides read TGTGCCAGCAGTTATATTGAGACCCAGTACTTC. It codes for CASSYIETQYF.

In this sample, this clonotype turned up a few times. J is TRBJ2-7 and V is TRBV20-1; D gene unclear. In germline, CDR1 is DFQATT, CDR2 SNEGSKA (reference sequence). The CDR3 sequence is 13 residues long. The V gene lost 3 bases and the J gene lost 1 base, with 10 bases spanning the gap. CDR3 in DNA: TGCAGTGCTAGGGCAATGATTTCCTACGAGCAGTACTTC. Protein: CSARAMISYEQYF.

The chain recombines TRBV12-3 or TRBV12-4 with TRBJ1-4, with TRBD1 identical over 11 bases. V lost 5 bases to trimming and J lost 8 bases; unmatched junction nucleotides: 7. The CDR3 has 15 amino acids. CDR3 in DNA: TGTGCCAGCAGTAAGGGGACAGGGGGATTCGAAAAACTGTTTTTT. Translating gives CASSKGTGGFEKLFF.

The chain has TRBV6-6 and TRBJ1-6; D is perhaps TRBD1 (5 bases). Germline assignment: CDR1 MNHNY and CDR2 SVGAGI (reference sequence). V was pared by 8 bases and J by 10 bases, with 18 bases between. The CDR3 sequence is 14 residues long. This CDR3 is CASGLGGAHSPLHF. DNA of the CDR3: TGTGCCAGCGGGTTGGGAGGGGCGCACTCACCCCTCCACTTT.

In this sample, this clonotype turned up a few times. The rearrangement uses TRBV12-3 or TRBV12-4 and TRBJ1-3, with 8 positions matching TRBD1. The V and J ends lost 8 bases and 4 bases, in that order; junction bases with no gene match: 10. This CDR3 contains 15 residues. This CDR3 is CASGFQGARGNTIYF. CDR3 sequence (DNA): TGTGCCAGCGGGTTTCAGGGGGCGCGGGGAAACACCATATATTTT.

V usage is TRBV20-1 and J usage is TRBJ2-3; the match to TRBD2 covers 11 bases. The CDR3 consists of 16 residues. V dropped 2 bases and J dropped 4; count of bases not matched to a gene: 8. The germline CDR1 and CDR2 sequences are DFQATT and SNEGSKA (reference sequence). Written as DNA, the CDR3 is TGCAGTGCTAGACGTAGAACTAGCGGGAGCCCAGATACGCAGTATTTT. The encoded protein is CSARRRTSGSPDTQYF.

The chain carries TRBV4-1 and TRBJ2-5; D is unclear. The CDR3 loop spans 14 amino acids. Trimming pared 3 bases from V and 5 bases from J, leaving 13 bases between. Germline values: CDR1 MGHRA, CDR2 YSYEKL. In nucleotides, the CDR3 is TGCGCCAGCAGCCAGAGAGAGGAGTCGGAGACCCAGTACTTC. Protein: CASSQREESETQYF.

This clonotype appeared a few times. This chain uses TRBV2 with TRBJ2-6; 7 nucleotides align to TRBD1. With V trimmed by 3 bases and J by 2 bases, 4 bases remained unmatched. Looked up from germline, CDR1 is SNHLY and CDR2 is FYNNEI. The CDR3 contains 16 residues. The CDR3 nucleotides read TGTGCCAGCAGTGATTTGGGGACAGCTGGGGCCAACGTCCTGACTTTC. Translating it yields CASSDLGTAGANVLTF.

This clonotype was found a few times. CDR3 coding DNA: TGTGCCAGCAACGACGGAACAACTAATGAAAAACTGTTTTTT. This codes for CASNDGTTNEKLFF. The V gene is TRBV27, the J gene TRBJ1-4; unclear D gene. With 7 bases removed from V and 0 bases from J, the gap between germline ends came to 9 bases. In germline, CDR1 is MNHEY, CDR2 SMNVEV (reference sequence). The CDR3 spans 14 residues.

The J gene is TRBJ2-5, the V gene TRBV24-1; TRBD1 agrees at 8 bases. V trimming: 3 bases; J trimming: 4 bases; junction bases outside the gene matches: 9. The germline gives CDR1 KGHDR, CDR2 SFDVKD. The CDR3 is 16 residues long. The CDR3 DNA reads as TGTGCCACCAGTGATGAGACAGGACAGGGTCGAGAGACCCAGTACTTC. Translation gives CATSDETGQGRETQYF.

The rearrangement links TRBV30 to TRBJ1-2; tentatively, D is TRBD1 (5 bases). Germline V CDR1 and CDR2: GTSNPN, SVGIG (reference sequence). The CDR3 runs 14 residues. V lost 0 bases and J lost 6, with 14 bases in between. The CDR3 DNA follows: TGTGCCTGGAGTGTGGTGGGACCGGCAGATGGCTACACCTTC. Protein product: CAWSVVGPADGYTF.

This chain uses TRBV12-3 or TRBV12-4 with TRBJ2-7; 8 nucleotides match TRBD1. Germline trimming cut 4 bases from V and 7 bases from J; bases unmatched to any gene: 12. The CDR3 totals 15 residues. The CDR3: CASSSPIKDRVEQYF. The CDR3, as DNA: TGTGCCAGCAGTTCCCCGATTAAGGACAGGGTTGAGCAGTACTTC.

This chain joins TRBV21-1 and TRBJ2-5; TRBD2 reflects the table's D call only, with no check against the DNA. The J call is uncertain, as TRBJ2-1 better fits the DNA end. TRBV21-1 is labeled a pseudogene. This CDR3 is 19 amino acids long. In nucleotides, the CDR3 is TGTGCCAGCAGCGCCGGGTGGCTAGCGGGACCCCCCTCCAGGGATGAGCAGTTCTTC. Its protein is CASSAGWLAGPPSRDEQFF.